The next 30 T cell receptor beta chains were all read from a single sample in a study of blood T cell repertoires in COVID-19. The protocol was immunoSEQ multiplex PCR, while the TCRdb copy is restricted to in-frame clones and leaves out a portion. Of approximately 140,000 clones in the sample, roughly 87% were seen once. The sequencing input was PBMCs or T cells enriched from blood (not recorded which). The receptor set was obtained from a woman aged 40 to 49 who had been exposed to COVID-19.

The sample holds one count of this clone. The chain uses TRBV10-3 and TRBJ1-1; 10 bases fit TRBD1. Trimming cost V 5 bases and J 8 bases; bases outside gene matches: 8. This CDR3 region has 14 residues. Germline V gene lookup returns CDR1 ENHRY and CDR2 SYGVKD. Here the CDR3 DNA reads TGTGCCATCAGTAGAGAGACAGGGGGCTTCGAAGCTTTCTTT. This encodes CAISRETGGFEAFF.

The chain has TRBV3-1 (or the pseudogene TRBV3-2) and TRBJ2-3; 10 positions agree with TRBD2. Germline V gene data show CDR1 as LGHDT and CDR2 as YNNKEL (reference sequence). The junction had 5 bases not matched to a gene; V was cut back by 2 bases and J by 0 bases. This CDR3 is 17 amino acids long. Here the CDR3 reads CASSQPTSGDSTDTQYF. The CDR3 DNA follows: TGTGCCAGCAGCCAACCAACTAGCGGGGATAGCACAGATACGCAGTATTTT.

This chain connects TRBV5-5 to TRBJ1-2, with a possible D match to TRBD1 (6 bases). This CDR3 comprises 14 residues. Germline V gene lookup returns CDR1 SGHKS and CDR2 YYEKEE (reference sequence). Trimming shortened V by 4 bases and J by 8 bases, and 18 bases separated the two germline ends. The chain's CDR3 is CASSLRGAQGGYTF. The CDR3 nucleotides read TGTGCCAGCAGCCTCCGGGGGGCGCAGGGCGGCTACACCTTC.

This clone was seen just once. V usage is TRBV19 and J usage is TRBJ1-1, with 7 bases matching TRBD1. Germline CDR1 reads LNHDA; CDR2 reads SQIVND (reference sequence). The ends lost 9 bases at V and 7 bases at J; junction bases unmatched: 17. There are 15 residues in the CDR3. CDR3 sequence reads: CASQGTALRPSEAFF. The CDR3 DNA follows: TGTGCCAGCCAGGGGACAGCATTGAGACCCAGTGAAGCTTTCTTT.

This sequence joins TRBV23-1 and TRBJ2-5; D perhaps matches TRBD1 (6 bases). TRBV23-1 is labeled an ORF, and its function is uncertain. V lost 5 bases, J lost 5 bases, and 15 bases lay in between. This CDR3 has 14 amino acids. The CDR3 here is CASSATQGSETQYF. The CDR3 nucleotides read TGCGCCAGCAGTGCCACACAGGGCTCCGAGACCCAGTACTTC.

The chain combines TRBV6-5 with TRBJ1-1, with D tentatively TRBD1 (6 bases). The CDR3 extends over 13 amino acids. V was pared by 0 bases and J by 5 bases, with 7 bases between. Germline CDR1 is MNHEY and CDR2 is SVGAGI. The CDR3 sequence: CASSYSRGTEAFF. The CDR3 nucleotides read TGTGCCAGCAGTTACTCGAGGGGGACTGAAGCTTTCTTT.

The genes are TRBV29-1 and TRBJ2-2; 8 nucleotides match TRBD1. CDR1 SQVTM and CDR2 ANQGSEA come from the germline V gene. The CDR3 loop spans 12 amino acids. Trimming at V came to 8 bases and at J to 7 bases, leaving 6 bases not matched to a gene. CDR3 DNA: TGCAGCAAGGACAGGGAGTGCGGGGAGCTGTTTTTT. It translates to CSKDRECGELFF.

As DNA, the CDR3 is TGTGCCACCAGCAGAGATCTCGGGGGTAATTCACCCCTCCACTTT. It yields the protein CATSRDLGGNSPLHF. The chain joins TRBV15 to TRBJ1-6, with D possibly being TRBD1 (5 bases). Per germline, CDR1 LNHNV and CDR2 YYDKDF (reference sequence). Trimming removed 0 bases from V and 6 bases from J, with 9 bases in between. The CDR3 consists of 15 residues.

Here the CDR3 reads CASSLEVSGEKLFF. For the CDR3, the DNA is TGCGCCAGCAGCTTGGAAGTTAGCGGTGAAAAACTGTTTTTT. This chain joins TRBV5-1 and TRBJ1-4; D call uncertain. CDR3 size: 14 residues. CDR1 and CDR2 (germline): SGHRS, YFSETQ. The V end was cut by 0 bases, the J end by 7 bases, with 10 bases between.

The rearrangement joins TRBV18 to TRBJ1-6, with D hard to call. The CDR3 contains 15 residues. Germline CDR1 and CDR2: KGHSH and LQKENI. V was trimmed by 0 bases and J by 10 bases, leaving 13 bases between them. Here the CDR3 DNA reads TGTGCCAGCTCACCACCCCCTTTAACGGGGTCACCCCTCCACTTT. Translating it yields CASSPPPLTGSPLHF.

The V call is TRBV9, the J call TRBJ2-2; 7 bases agree with TRBD2. The germline V gene has CDR1 SGDLS and CDR2 YYNGEE. This CDR3 has 15 residues. Losses at the gene ends were 5 bases for V and 4 bases for J; bases not matched to a gene: 8. CDR3 region: CASSGAGRGTGELFF. CDR3 nucleotide sequence: TGTGCCAGCAGTGGAGCGGGGCGGGGCACCGGGGAGCTGTTTTTT. The whole variable domain, remainder taken from reference TRBV9 and TRBJ2-2, is DSGVTQTPKHLITATGQRVTLRCSPRSGDLSVYWYQQSLDQGLQFLIQYYNGEERAKGNILERFSAQQFPDLHSELNLSSLELGDSALYFCASSGAGRGTGELFFGEGSRLTVL.

This chain links TRBV3-1 (or the pseudogene TRBV3-2) with TRBJ2-7, with 7 nucleotides matching TRBD2. Germline V lookup: CDR1 LGHDT, CDR2 YNNKEL (reference sequence). The trim removed 6 bases at V and 5 bases at J, leaving 13 bases unmatched. There are 15 residues in the CDR3. The CDR3 DNA follows: TGTGCCAGCAGTCTCGATTATCCGGGGACTAACGAGCAGTACTTC. This encodes CASSLDYPGTNEQYF.

The chain has TRBV7-2 and TRBJ2-1; 12 nucleotides agree with TRBD2. The CDR3 consists of 16 residues. The V gene's germline CDR1 is SGHTA and CDR2 FQGNSA. Losses at the gene ends were 0 bases for V and 8 bases for J; bases not matched to a gene: 5. CDR3 loop: CASSLALLAGGDEQFF. CDR3 in DNA: TGTGCCAGCAGCTTAGCGCTACTAGCGGGGGGCGATGAGCAGTTCTTC.

The V call is TRBV28, the J call TRBJ2-5, with 7 bases matching TRBD2. V lost 6 bases to trimming and J lost 4 bases; unmatched junction nucleotides: 8. Looked up from germline, CDR1 is MDHEN and CDR2 is SYDVKM. CDR3 length equals 14 residues. The CDR3 loop reads CASRSGTTRETQYF. CDR3 nucleotide sequence: TGTGCCAGCAGGAGTGGGACTACCCGAGAGACCCAGTACTTC.

CDR3 loop: CASSQEGQFYGYTF. The CDR3 bases are TGTGCCAGCAGCCAGGAGGGACAGTTCTATGGCTACACCTTC. J is TRBJ1-2 and V is TRBV3-1 (or the pseudogene TRBV3-2); 7 nucleotides align to TRBD1. The CDR3 totals 14 residues. Trimming removed 3 bases from V and 4 bases from J; junction bases left unmatched: 5. Germline loops: CDR1 LGHDT, CDR2 YNNKEL (reference sequence).

Written as DNA, the CDR3 is TGTGCCAGCAGTTACACTGCTATACATCAGCCCCAGCATTTT. This encodes CASSYTAIHQPQHF. This rearrangement joins TRBV6-5 to TRBJ1-5, with D unresolved. Germline CDR1 reads MNHEY; CDR2 reads SVGAGI. V lost 2 bases and J 5 bases, leaving 10 bases between the germline ends. The CDR3 totals 14 residues.

The rearrangement uses TRBV5-4 and TRBJ2-5; 8 nucleotides agree with TRBD1. The length of the CDR3 is 13 residues. From germline, CDR1 is SGHNT and CDR2 YYREEE (reference sequence). After removal of 4 bases from V and 2 bases from J, the junction contained 1 base not matched to a gene. The CDR3: CASSGTGQETQYF. The CDR3 bases are TGTGCCAGCAGCGGGACAGGACAAGAGACCCAGTACTTC.

This clone was seen many times. The genes are TRBV5-6 and TRBJ1-2; TRBD1 is a possible D gene (5 bases). Trimming removed 3 bases from V and 0 bases from J, with 9 bases in between. Germline lookup yields CDR1 SGHDT and CDR2 YYEEEE. The CDR3 contains 14 residues. The CDR3 coding sequence is TGTGCCAGCAGCTATGACAGAACTAACTATGGCTACACCTTC. Its translation: CASSYDRTNYGYTF.

Of note for this clone: Other nucleotide sequences from this sample produce the same CDR3. The chain links TRBV7-2 to TRBJ1-6; 9 bases map to TRBD1. The CDR3 runs to 15 residues. The V gene end was trimmed by 1 base and the J gene end by 10 bases; junction bases not matched to a gene: 5. The germline V gene has CDR1 SGHTA and CDR2 FQGNSA. In nucleotides, the CDR3 is TGTGCCAGCAGCTTAGTGGGACAGGGAGGCTCACCCCTCCACTTT. It is translated as CASSLVGQGGSPLHF.

The chain has TRBV6-6 and TRBJ1-6; the match to TRBD1 covers 8 bases. Unmatched junction bases numbered 5, after V lost 6 bases and J lost 4 bases. CDR3 length equals 15 residues. The germline CDR1 and CDR2 sequences are MNHNY and SVGAGI (reference sequence). The DNA of the CDR3 is TGTGCCAGCAGCCCAGACAGGGGATATAATTCACCCCTCCACTTT. It encodes CASSPDRGYNSPLHF.

In regard to this clone: Other DNA sequences from this sample encode an identical CDR3 as well. V usage is TRBV28 and J usage is TRBJ2-7; D might be TRBD1 (6 bases). Germline lookup yields CDR1 MDHEN and CDR2 SYDVKM. The CDR3 is 12 residues long. V dropped 6 bases and J dropped 7 bases, with 13 bases sitting between them. The CDR3 region has the DNA TGTGCCAGCAGGTCACAGGGTCGAGAGCAGTACTTC. Translating it yields CASRSQGREQYF. The full variable domain, rest sourced from reference TRBV28 and TRBJ2-7, is DVKVTQSSRYLVKRTGEKVFLECVQDMDHENMFWYRQDPGLGLRLIYFSYDVKMKEKGDIPEGYSVSREKKERFSLILESASTNQTSMYLCASRSQGREQYFGPGTRLTVT.

The chain carries TRBV19 and TRBJ1-5, with 7 bases fitting TRBD1. This CDR3 spans 13 amino acids. Germline V gene sequence: CDR1 LNHDA, CDR2 SQIVND (reference sequence). The junction had 4 bases not matched to a gene; V was cut back by 5 bases and J by 6 bases. This CDR3 is CASSANRGQPQHF. The CDR3 nucleotides are TGTGCCAGTAGTGCAAACAGGGGTCAGCCCCAGCATTTT.

Judged by abundance, this clone is large. The chain joins TRBV14 to TRBJ2-7, with a tentative D call TRBD1 (6 bases). CDR1 and CDR2 from the germline V gene are SGHDN and FVKESK. The CDR3 totals 12 residues. Trimming pared 2 bases from V and 6 bases from J, leaving 8 bases between. The DNA for the CDR3 is TGTGCCAGCAGCCAAAACAGGGTCGAGCAGTACTTC. As protein: CASSQNRVEQYF.

This rearrangement joins TRBV4-1 to TRBJ2-3; 11 nucleotides agree with TRBD2. With 0 bases clipped from V and 2 bases from J, the junction kept 4 bases outside the gene matches. The CDR3 has 17 amino acids. Germline CDR1 reads MGHRA; CDR2 reads YSYEKL. In DNA form, the CDR3 reads TGCGCCAGCAGCCAAGAAGCACTAGCGGGGGTCACAGATACGCAGTATTTT. The encoded protein is CASSQEALAGVTDTQYF.

This clone was detected only once. The gene calls are TRBV2 and TRBJ1-1; TRBD1 agrees at 8 bases. The germline CDR1 and CDR2 sequences are SNHLY and FYNNEI. This CDR3 has 14 residues. With V trimmed by 7 bases and J by 0 bases, 4 bases remained unmatched. In DNA form, the CDR3 reads TGTGCCAGCACCGGGACAGGAATGAACACTGAAGCTTTCTTT. This sequence encodes CASTGTGMNTEAFF.

This rearrangement joins TRBV5-1 to TRBJ2-3, with 14 bases that match TRBD2. V gave up 3 bases and J gave up 2 bases; unmatched junction bases: 11. The CDR3 has 19 amino acids. Germline V lookup: CDR1 SGHRS, CDR2 YFSETQ. The CDR3 is CASSSGLAGAPQSTDTQYF. Here the CDR3 DNA reads TGCGCCAGCAGCTCGGGACTAGCGGGGGCCCCACAATCCACAGATACGCAGTATTTT.

The rearrangement joins TRBV7-2 to TRBJ2-1, with TRBD1 identical over 12 bases. Germline lookup yields CDR1 SGHTA and CDR2 FQGNSA. The CDR3 loop spans 16 amino acids. J lost 9 bases, V lost 4 bases, and 10 bases had no gene match. CDR3 in DNA: TGTGCCAGCAGCTGGGGTACCGGGACAGGGGGCGTTGAGCAGTTCTTC. It yields the protein CASSWGTGTGGVEQFF. Complete variable domain (other parts from reference TRBV7-2 and TRBJ2-1): GAGVSQSPSNKVTEKGKDVELRCDPISGHTALYWYRQSLGQGLEFLIYFQGNSAPDKSGLPSDRFSAERTGGSVSTLTIQRTQQEDSAVYLCASSWGTGTGGVEQFFGPGTRLTVL.

This sequence joins TRBV18 and TRBJ1-1; D perhaps matches TRBD1 (5 bases). The CDR3 is 13 residues long. Germline V gene data show CDR1 as KGHSH and CDR2 as LQKENI. Trimming took off 6 bases at V and 1 base at J, with 9 bases between the two ends. The CDR3 sequence: CASSGTSNTEAFF. DNA for the CDR3: TGTGCCAGCTCCGGGACTTCGAACACTGAAGCTTTCTTT.

CDR3 loop: CASSLEVAGDNEQFF. DNA of the CDR3: TGCGCCAGCAGCTTGGAGGTAGCGGGGGACAATGAGCAGTTCTTC. The chain links TRBV5-1 to TRBJ2-1; 9 bases are shared with TRBD2. This CDR3 comprises 15 residues. The germline V gene encodes CDR1 SGHRS and CDR2 YFSETQ. V trimming: 0 bases; J trimming: 5 bases; junction bases outside the gene matches: 3.

In this sample, this clone turned up once. The chain couples TRBV6-4 to TRBJ1-1; D is uncertain. V dropped 8 bases and J dropped 8 bases, with 12 bases sitting between them. The germline V gene has CDR1 MRHNA and CDR2 SNTAGT. The CDR3 has 11 amino acids. Written as DNA, the CDR3 is TGTGCCAGCCGGGCCGGGGTCGAAGCTTTCTTT. Translation: CASRAGVEAFF.